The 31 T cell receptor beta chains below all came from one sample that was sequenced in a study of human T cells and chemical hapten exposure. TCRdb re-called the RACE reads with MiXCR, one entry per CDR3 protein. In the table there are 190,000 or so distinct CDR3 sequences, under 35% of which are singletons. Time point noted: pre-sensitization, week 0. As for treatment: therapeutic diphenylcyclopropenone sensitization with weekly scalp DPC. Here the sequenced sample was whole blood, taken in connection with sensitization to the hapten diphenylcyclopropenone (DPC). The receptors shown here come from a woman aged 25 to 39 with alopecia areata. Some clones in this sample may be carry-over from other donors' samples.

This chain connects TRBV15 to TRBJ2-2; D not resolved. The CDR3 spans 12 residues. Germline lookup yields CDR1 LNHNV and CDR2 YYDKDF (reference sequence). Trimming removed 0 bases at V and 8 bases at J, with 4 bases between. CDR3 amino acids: CATSRDFGELFF. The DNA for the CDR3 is TGTGCCACCAGCAGAGATTTTGGGGAGCTGTTTTTT.

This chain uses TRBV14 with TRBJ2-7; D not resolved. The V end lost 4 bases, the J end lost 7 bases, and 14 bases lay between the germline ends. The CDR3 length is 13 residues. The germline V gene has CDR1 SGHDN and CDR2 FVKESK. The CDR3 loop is CASSRFLLAEQYF. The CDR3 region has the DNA TGTGCCAGCAGCCGGTTCCTCCTTGCTGAGCAGTACTTC.

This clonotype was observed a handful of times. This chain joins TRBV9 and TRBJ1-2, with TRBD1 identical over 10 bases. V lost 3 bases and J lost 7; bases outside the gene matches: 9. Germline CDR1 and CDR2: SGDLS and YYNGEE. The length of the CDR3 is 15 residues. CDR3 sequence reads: CASSAMTGGASGYTF. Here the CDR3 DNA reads TGTGCCAGCAGCGCCATGACAGGGGGCGCCTCTGGCTACACCTTC.

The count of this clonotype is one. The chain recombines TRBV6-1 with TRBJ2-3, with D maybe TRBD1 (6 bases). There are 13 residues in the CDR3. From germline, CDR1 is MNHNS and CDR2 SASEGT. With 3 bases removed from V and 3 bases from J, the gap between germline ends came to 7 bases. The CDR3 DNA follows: TGTGCCAGCAGTGACAGGGGAACAGATACGCAGTATTTT. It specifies CASSDRGTDTQYF.

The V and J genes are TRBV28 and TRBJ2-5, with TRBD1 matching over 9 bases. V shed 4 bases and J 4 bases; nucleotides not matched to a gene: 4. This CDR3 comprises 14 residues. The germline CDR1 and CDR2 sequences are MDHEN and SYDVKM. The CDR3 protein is CASSWGQGAETQYF. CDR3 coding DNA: TGTGCCAGCAGTTGGGGACAGGGTGCAGAGACCCAGTACTTC.

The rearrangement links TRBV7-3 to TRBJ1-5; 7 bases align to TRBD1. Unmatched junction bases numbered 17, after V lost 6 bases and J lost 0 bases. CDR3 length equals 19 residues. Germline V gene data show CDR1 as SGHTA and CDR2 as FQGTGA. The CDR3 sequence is CASSFKKGGTDYSNQPQHF. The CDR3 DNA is TGTGCCAGCAGTTTTAAGAAGGGCGGGACAGACTATAGCAATCAGCCCCAGCATTTT.

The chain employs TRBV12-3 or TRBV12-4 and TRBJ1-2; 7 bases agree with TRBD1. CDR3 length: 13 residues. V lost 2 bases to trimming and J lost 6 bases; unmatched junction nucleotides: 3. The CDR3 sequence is CASSLRTGDGYTF. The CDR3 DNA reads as TGTGCCAGCAGTTTAAGGACAGGAGATGGCTACACCTTC.

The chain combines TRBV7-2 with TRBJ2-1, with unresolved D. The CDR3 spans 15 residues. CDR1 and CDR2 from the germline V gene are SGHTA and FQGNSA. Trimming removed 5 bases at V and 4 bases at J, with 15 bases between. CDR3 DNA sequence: TGTGCCAGCAGCCCCCCGGCAGGCCCGTACAATGAGCAGTTCTTC. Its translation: CASSPPAGPYNEQFF.

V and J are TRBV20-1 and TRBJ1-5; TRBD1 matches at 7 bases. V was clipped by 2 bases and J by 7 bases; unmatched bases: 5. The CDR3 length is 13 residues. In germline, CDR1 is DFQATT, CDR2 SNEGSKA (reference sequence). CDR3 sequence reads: CSARRQGGQPQHF. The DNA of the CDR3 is TGCAGTGCTAGACGACAGGGTGGGCAGCCCCAGCATTTT.

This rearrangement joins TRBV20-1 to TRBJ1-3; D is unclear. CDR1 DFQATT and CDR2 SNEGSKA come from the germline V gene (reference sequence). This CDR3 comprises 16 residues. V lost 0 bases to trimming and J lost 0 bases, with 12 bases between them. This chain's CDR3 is CSARDYGRDSGNTIYF. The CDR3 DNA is TGCAGTGCTAGAGATTATGGTAGGGACTCTGGAAACACCATATATTTT.

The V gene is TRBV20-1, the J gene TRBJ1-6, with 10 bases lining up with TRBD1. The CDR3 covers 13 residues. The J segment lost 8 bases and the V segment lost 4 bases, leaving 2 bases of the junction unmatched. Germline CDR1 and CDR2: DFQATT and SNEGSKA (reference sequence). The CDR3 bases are TGCAGTGCTATAGGGACAGGGGATTCACCCCTCCACTTT. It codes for CSAIGTGDSPLHF.

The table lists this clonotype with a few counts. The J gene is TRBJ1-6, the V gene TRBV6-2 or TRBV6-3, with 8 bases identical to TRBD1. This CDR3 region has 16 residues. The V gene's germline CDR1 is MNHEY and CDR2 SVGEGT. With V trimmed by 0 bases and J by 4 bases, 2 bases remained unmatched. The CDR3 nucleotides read TGTGCCAGCAGTTACTCCAGGGGGCTGTATAATTCACCCCTCCACTTT. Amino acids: CASSYSRGLYNSPLHF.

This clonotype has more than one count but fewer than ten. CDR3 residues: CSVSTELNTEAFF. The DNA of the CDR3 is TGCAGCGTTTCCACCGAATTGAACACTGAAGCTTTCTTT. The chain couples TRBV29-1 to TRBJ1-1, with D uncertain. Germline V gives CDR1 SQVTM, CDR2 ANQGSEA. The CDR3 is 13 amino acids. The V end was cut by 5 bases, the J end by 0 bases, with 10 bases between.

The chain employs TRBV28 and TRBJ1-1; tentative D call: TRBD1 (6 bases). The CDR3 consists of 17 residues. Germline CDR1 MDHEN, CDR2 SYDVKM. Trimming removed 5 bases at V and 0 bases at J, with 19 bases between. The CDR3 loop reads CASSEQGRGFMNTEAFF. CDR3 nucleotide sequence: TGTGCCAGCAGTGAACAGGGAAGAGGCTTCATGAACACTGAAGCTTTCTTT.

Here the CDR3 reads CSAQKGSTYEQYF. Written as DNA, the CDR3 is TGCAGTGCCCAAAAAGGGAGCACCTACGAGCAGTACTTC. The V call is TRBV20-1, the J call TRBJ2-7; possibly TRBD2 for D (5 bases). With 6 bases removed from V and 2 bases from J, the gap between germline ends came to 14 bases. The CDR3 extends over 13 amino acids. CDR1 and CDR2 from the germline V gene are DFQATT and SNEGSKA (reference sequence).

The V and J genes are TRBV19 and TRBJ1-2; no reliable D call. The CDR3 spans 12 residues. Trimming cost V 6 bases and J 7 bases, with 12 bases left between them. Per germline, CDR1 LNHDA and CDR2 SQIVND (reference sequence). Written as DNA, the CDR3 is TGTGCCAGTAGCCTCGGTCGGGGTGGCTACACCTTC. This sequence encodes CASSLGRGGYTF.

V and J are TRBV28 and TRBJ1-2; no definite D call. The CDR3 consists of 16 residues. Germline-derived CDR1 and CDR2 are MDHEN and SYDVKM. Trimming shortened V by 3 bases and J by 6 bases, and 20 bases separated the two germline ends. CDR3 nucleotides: TGTGCCAGCAGTTTCCTCTCGGAACGCACCTTGGATGGCTACACCTTC. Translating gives CASSFLSERTLDGYTF.

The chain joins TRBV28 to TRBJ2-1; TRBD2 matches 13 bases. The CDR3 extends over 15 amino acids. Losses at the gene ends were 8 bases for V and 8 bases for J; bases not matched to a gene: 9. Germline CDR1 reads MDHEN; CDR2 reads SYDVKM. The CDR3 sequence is CASQLAGGLRDEQFF. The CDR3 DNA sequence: TGTGCCAGCCAACTAGCGGGGGGGCTCAGAGATGAGCAGTTCTTC.

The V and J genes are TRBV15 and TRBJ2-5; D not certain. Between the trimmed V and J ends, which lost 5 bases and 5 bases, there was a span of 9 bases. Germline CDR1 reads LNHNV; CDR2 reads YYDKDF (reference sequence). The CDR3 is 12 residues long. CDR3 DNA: TGTGCCACCAGCCCTCCCGGGGAGACCCAGTACTTC. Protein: CATSPPGETQYF.

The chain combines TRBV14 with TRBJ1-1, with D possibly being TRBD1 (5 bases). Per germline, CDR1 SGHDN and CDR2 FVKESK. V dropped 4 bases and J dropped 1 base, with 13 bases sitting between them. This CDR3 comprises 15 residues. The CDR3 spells CASSPRGTANTEAFF. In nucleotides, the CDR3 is TGTGCCAGCAGCCCCCGGGGGACGGCGAACACTGAAGCTTTCTTT.

The CDR3 DNA follows: TGCGCCAGCAGCCAAATTCAGGGGGCTGCTGAAAAACTGTTTTTT. It codes for CASSQIQGAAEKLFF. The V and J genes are TRBV4-1 and TRBJ1-4, with 8 bases fitting TRBD1. V gave up 2 bases and J gave up 7 bases; unmatched junction bases: 6. This CDR3 is 15 amino acids long. The germline CDR1 and CDR2 sequences are MGHRA and YSYEKL.

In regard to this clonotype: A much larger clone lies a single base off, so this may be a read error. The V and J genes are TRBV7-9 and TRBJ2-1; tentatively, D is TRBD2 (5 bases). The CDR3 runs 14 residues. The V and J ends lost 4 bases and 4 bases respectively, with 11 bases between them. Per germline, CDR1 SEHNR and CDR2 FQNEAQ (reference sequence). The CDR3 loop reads CASSWTDLYNEQFF. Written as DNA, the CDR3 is TGTGCCAGCAGCTGGACTGACTTATACAATGAGCAGTTCTTC. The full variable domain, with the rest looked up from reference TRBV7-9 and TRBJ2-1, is DTGVSQNPRHKITKRGQNVTFRCDPISEHNRLYWYRQTLGQGPEFLTYFQNEAQLEKSRLLSDRFSAERPKGSFSTLEIQRTEQGDSAMYLCASSWTDLYNEQFFGPGTRLTVL.

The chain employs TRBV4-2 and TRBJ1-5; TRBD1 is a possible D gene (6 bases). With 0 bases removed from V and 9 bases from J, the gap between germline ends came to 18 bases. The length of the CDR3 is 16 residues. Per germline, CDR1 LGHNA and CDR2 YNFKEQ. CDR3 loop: CASSQDTGPPELPQHF. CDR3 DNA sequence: TGTGCCAGCAGCCAAGACACAGGGCCGCCGGAGTTGCCCCAGCATTTT.

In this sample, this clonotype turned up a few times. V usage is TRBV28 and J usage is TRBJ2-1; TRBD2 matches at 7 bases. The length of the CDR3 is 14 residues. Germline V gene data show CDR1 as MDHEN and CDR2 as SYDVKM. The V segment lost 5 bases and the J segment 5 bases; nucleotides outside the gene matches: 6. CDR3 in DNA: TGTGCCAGCAGTCAAAGAAGCGGGAACAATGAGCAGTTCTTC. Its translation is CASSQRSGNNEQFF. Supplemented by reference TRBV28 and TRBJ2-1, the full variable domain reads DVKVTQSSRYLVKRTGEKVFLECVQDMDHENMFWYRQDPGLGLRLIYFSYDVKMKEKGDIPEGYSVSREKKERFSLILESASTNQTSMYLCASSQRSGNNEQFFGPGTRLTVL.

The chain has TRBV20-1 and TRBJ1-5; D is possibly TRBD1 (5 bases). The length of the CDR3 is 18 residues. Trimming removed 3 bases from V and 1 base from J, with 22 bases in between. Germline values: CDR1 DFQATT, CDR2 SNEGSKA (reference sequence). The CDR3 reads CSARSSLFGGRSNQPQHF. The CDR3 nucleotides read TGCAGTGCTAGGTCTTCCCTCTTCGGGGGTCGGAGCAATCAGCCCCAGCATTTT.

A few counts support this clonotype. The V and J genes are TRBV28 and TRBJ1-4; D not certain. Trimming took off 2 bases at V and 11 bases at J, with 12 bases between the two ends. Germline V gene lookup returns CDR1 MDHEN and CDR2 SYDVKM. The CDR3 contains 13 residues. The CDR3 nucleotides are TGTGCCAGCAGTTTAATCCCGCCTGACAAACTGTTTTTT. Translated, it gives CASSLIPPDKLFF.

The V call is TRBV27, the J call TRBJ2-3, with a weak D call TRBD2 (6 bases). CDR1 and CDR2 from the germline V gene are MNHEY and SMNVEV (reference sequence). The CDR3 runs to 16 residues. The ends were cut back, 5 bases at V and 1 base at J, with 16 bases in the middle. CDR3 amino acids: CASSNTGTRRTDTQYF. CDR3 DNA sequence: TGTGCCAGCAGTAACACCGGGACTCGACGCACAGATACGCAGTATTTT.

The CDR3 loop reads CASSQEWGANEQFF. For the CDR3, the DNA is TGTGCCAGCAGCCAAGAGTGGGGGGCTAATGAGCAGTTCTTC. V and J are TRBV14 and TRBJ2-1; D could derive from TRBD1 or TRBD2 (6 bases each). V was cut by 0 bases and J by 7 bases, with 10 bases left in between. The V gene's germline CDR1 is SGHDN and CDR2 FVKESK. The CDR3 has 14 amino acids.

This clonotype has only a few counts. The CDR3 reads CATSRDQGTGNEQFF. The CDR3 nucleotides read TGTGCCACCAGCAGAGATCAAGGCACAGGAAATGAGCAGTTCTTC. This chain links TRBV15 with TRBJ2-1; perhaps TRBD1 as D (5 bases). The V gene lost 0 bases and the J gene lost 7 bases, with 13 bases spanning the gap. The germline V gene encodes CDR1 LNHNV and CDR2 YYDKDF (reference sequence). This CDR3 region has 15 residues. Full variable domain (rest looked up from reference TRBV15 and TRBJ2-1): DAMVIQNPRYQVTQFGKPVTLSCSQTLNHNVMYWYQQKSSQAPKLLFHYYDKDFNNEADTPDNFQSRRPNTSFCFLDIRSPGLGDTAMYLCATSRDQGTGNEQFFGPGTRLTVL.

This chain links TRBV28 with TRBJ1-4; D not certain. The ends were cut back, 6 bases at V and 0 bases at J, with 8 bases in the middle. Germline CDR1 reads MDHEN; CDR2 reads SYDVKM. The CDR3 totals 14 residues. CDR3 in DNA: TGTGCCAGCAGCGGGAGTCCAACTAATGAAAAACTGTTTTTT. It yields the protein CASSGSPTNEKLFF.

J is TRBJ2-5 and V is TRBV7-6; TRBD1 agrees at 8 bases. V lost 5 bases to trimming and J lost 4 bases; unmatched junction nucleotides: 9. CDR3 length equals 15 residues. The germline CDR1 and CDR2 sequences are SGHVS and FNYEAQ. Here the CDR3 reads CASSETGALRETQYF. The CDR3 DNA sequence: TGTGCCAGCAGCGAGACAGGGGCCCTAAGAGAGACCCAGTACTTC.